This TCR beta chain was sequenced for a study of graft-versus-host responses after intestinal transplantation. About the research overall: Each patient got anti-thymocyte globulin induction, then tacrolimus and steroids for three to four years.

The ends lost 3 bases at V and 5 bases at J; junction bases unmatched: 6. CDR3 length equals 14 residues. CDR1 is MNHGY and CDR2 is SVAAGI in the germline V gene. This clone has a count of ten or more. Each mixed lymphocyte reaction held around 200,000 CFSE-labeled responders and around 200,000 irradiated violet-dye-labeled stimulators. CD4 and CD8 responders that proliferated in the reaction were FACS-sorted. Generated by immunoSEQ multiplex PCR, the TCRdb table keeps only in-frame clones and is missing some. The table lists thousands of clones, over 20% of them singletons. The receptor comes from a human patient who received an intestinal transplant. This sequence joins TRBV6-9 and TRBJ1-1, with 7 bases lining up with TRBD1. This sample comprised alloreactive CD8+ T cells from a mixed lymphocyte reaction culture, obtained before intestinal transplant. Subset given: CFSE-low proliferating T cells sorted from roughly six-day pre-transplant mixed lymphocyte reaction (GvH or HvG direction). The CDR3: CASSYAGGGTEAFF. The CDR3 bases are TGTGCCAGCAGTTACGCAGGGGGGGGAACTGAAGCTTTCTTT.